The 7 T cell receptor beta chains given below trace back to one sample, sequenced in a study of blood T cell repertoires in COVID-19. Some clones are missing from TCRdb's copy, which holds only in-frame ones; the method was immunoSEQ multiplex PCR. The table includes approximately 500,000 clones, approximately 89% detected once. The source material was peripheral blood. These receptors were collected from a young man with COVID-19, enrolled during active disease.

The chain combines TRBV27 with TRBJ2-3; D remains ambiguous. Germline-derived CDR1 and CDR2 are MNHEY and SMNVEV (reference sequence). Trimming left V 5 bases short and J 2 bases short, with 11 bases between. This CDR3 contains 14 residues. The CDR3 DNA is TGTGCCAGCAGTCTCACATTTACCACAGATACGCAGTATTTT. Protein sequence: CASSLTFTTDTQYF.

V usage is TRBV10-3 and J usage is TRBJ2-3; 9 bases match TRBD1. Trimming at V came to 10 bases and at J to 8 bases, leaving 16 bases not matched to a gene. The length of the CDR3 is 15 residues. Germline CDR1 is ENHRY and CDR2 is SYGVKD. Here the CDR3 reads CATEAGTGNIATQYF. CDR3 DNA sequence: TGTGCCACGGAAGCCGGGACAGGGAATATAGCTACGCAGTATTTT.

This chain joins TRBV5-4 and TRBJ2-6; D is possibly TRBD1 (5 bases). This CDR3 spans 17 amino acids. Deletions cut 0 bases from V and 0 bases from J, with 10 bases between. Germline V gene lookup returns CDR1 SGHNT and CDR2 YYREEE (reference sequence). In DNA form, the CDR3 reads TGTGCCAGCAGCTTGGGACAGAGTCTCTCTGGGGCCAACGTCCTGACTTTC. Translating gives CASSLGQSLSGANVLTF.

This clone was detected once. This chain links TRBV10-2 with TRBJ2-1, with D perhaps matching TRBD2 (6 bases). Per the germline V gene, CDR1 is WSHSY and CDR2 is SAAADI. Trimming removed 8 bases from V and 5 bases from J, with 13 bases in between. The CDR3 covers 13 residues. The CDR3 DNA follows: TGCGCCAGCTCCTGGGGGGTGAACAATGAGCAGTTCTTC. Translating gives CASSWGVNNEQFF.

This chain links TRBV5-1 with TRBJ2-1; no firm D call. Germline CDR1 SGHRS, CDR2 YFSETQ. The V and J ends lost 4 bases and 0 bases respectively, with 11 bases between them. The CDR3 length is 15 residues. CDR3 in amino acids: CASSPGISSYNEQFF. The CDR3, as DNA: TGCGCCAGCAGCCCCGGTATTAGCTCCTACAATGAGCAGTTCTTC.

This sequence joins TRBV5-4 and TRBJ1-3; the D is unclear. Germline V gene lookup returns CDR1 SGHNT and CDR2 YYREEE (reference sequence). Deletions cut 1 base from V and 6 bases from J, with 11 bases between. CDR3 length: 14 residues. The CDR3 here is CASSLFSAQNTIYF. In DNA, the CDR3 is TGTGCCAGCAGCTTGTTCAGCGCGCAAAACACCATATATTTT.

The V gene is TRBV29-1, the J gene TRBJ2-1; the match to TRBD2 covers 7 bases. The V and J ends lost 7 bases and 9 bases, in that order; junction bases with no gene match: 9. Germline V gene sequence: CDR1 SQVTM, CDR2 ANQGSEA. The CDR3 is made up of 12 amino acids. CDR3 sequence (DNA): TGCAGCGCCAGAATACTAGCGAGTGAGCAGTTCTTC. It specifies CSARILASEQFF.